The sequence of this T cell receptor beta chain was determined in a study of response to subunit inactivated influenza vaccine (dated by TCRdb to the late 2010s). Regarding the study in general: To follow how T cells responded to a trivalent subunit inactivated influenza vaccine, the researchers relied on deep quantitative profiling of the T cell receptor repertoire. Results the study describes overall, beyond this receptor: According to the authors, only a limited number of new T cells may be recruited by each seasonal influenza vaccination.

V loses 3 bases of germline sequence and J loses 1 base, and the interval between the two ends is 9 bases. For CDR1 and CDR2, the germline V gene (reference sequence) lists DFQATT and SNEGSKA. The CDR3, from cysteine to phenylalanine, totals 13 residues. Here the CDR3 DNA is all that survives: 39 bases in frame from base 1. The method was RT-PCR. The run used an Illumina HiSeq 2500. The public reads were quality trimmed at Q25 with fastp and then assembled into clones with MiXCR by TCRdb, keeping productive beta chains. One record per CDR3 amino acid sequence lists the most common genes and DNA. The sample table shows fewer than 650,000 distinct CDR3 sequences, and approximately 12% are seen once. The top ten clonotypes cover about an eighth of the sample. On this clonotype: Its antigen has not been determined. No base quality information exists; no much larger clone differs at one position.

This sample's time point label indicates: 45 days after influenza vaccine administration. The source of this sequence is a man over 45 who received an inactivated influenza vaccine. Donor details come from another sample of the same person, matched by shared clones. The sequencing used PBMCs from blood, collected about 40 days after vaccination. The chain employs TRBV20-1 and TRBJ1-1; TRBD1 might be the D gene, on 6 matching bases. CDR3 region: CSASLRGNTEAFF. The DNA sequence is given as TGCAGTGCTAGTCTCAGGGGGAACACTGAAGCTTTCTTT.